What follows are 25 T cell receptor beta chains derived from one specimen sequenced in a study of identical twins. Each CDR3 protein gets one entry after TCRdb re-called the 5' RACE reads with MiXCR. The data show a few hundred thousand distinct CDR3 sequences, around 18% seen once. Sequences were obtained from naive T cells sorted from blood. These receptors originate from a man between 45 and 60 years old in good health.

The table lists this clonotype with a few counts. This chain uses TRBV18 with TRBJ2-7, with a possible D match to TRBD2 (6 bases). Germline V gene sequence: CDR1 KGHSH, CDR2 LQKENI. The CDR3 consists of 14 residues. V was trimmed by 0 bases and J by 0 bases, leaving 6 bases between them. CDR3 bases: TGTGCCAGCTCACCACCGACTAGCTCCTACGAGCAGTACTTC. Translating it yields CASSPPTSSYEQYF. Full variable domain (missing parts from reference TRBV18 and TRBJ2-7): NAGVMQNPRHLVRRRGQEARLRCSPMKGHSHVYWYRQLPEEGLKFMVYLQKENIIDESGMPKERFSAEFPKEGPSILRIQQVVRGDSAAYFCASSPPTSSYEQYFGPGTRLTVT.

The V gene is TRBV6-2 or TRBV6-3, the J gene TRBJ1-2; D is undetermined. The V gene's germline CDR1 is MNHEY and CDR2 SVGEGT. The V end was cut by 6 bases, the J end by 2 bases, with 19 bases between. This CDR3 comprises 16 residues. The CDR3 DNA is TGTGCCAGCAGCCCCCCACTTCAGCTTTTGAACTATGGCTACACCTTC. It yields the protein CASSPPLQLLNYGYTF.

This chain links TRBV5-5 with TRBJ2-7; a weak D match, TRBD1 (6 bases). The CDR3 spans 14 residues. Germline-derived CDR1 and CDR2 are SGHKS and YYEKEE (reference sequence). V was shortened by 3 bases and J by 0 bases, with 10 bases between the two germline ends. CDR3 sequence (DNA): TGTGCCAGCAGCTGGGGACATAACTCCTACGAGCAGTACTTC. Amino acids: CASSWGHNSYEQYF.

This clonotype was detected ten times or more. The rearrangement joins TRBV5-1 to TRBJ2-3; tentative D call: TRBD1 (6 bases). Germline CDR1 and CDR2: SGHRS and YFSETQ. The CDR3 runs 14 residues. Trimming stripped 4 bases from V and 2 bases from J, with 11 bases between. The CDR3 DNA is TGCGCCAGCAGCGAACAGGGATTCACAGATACGCAGTATTTT. Its protein product is CASSEQGFTDTQYF.

This clonotype was picked up a small number of times. The rearrangement links TRBV10-3 to TRBJ1-1; possible D gene TRBD1, 5 bases. Germline CDR1 reads ENHRY; CDR2 reads SYGVKD. This CDR3 has 12 amino acids. V shed 3 bases and J shed 8 bases, with 10 bases lying between them. CDR3 in DNA: TGTGCCATCAGTGACGGCAGGGAGGAAGCTTTCTTT. As protein: CAISDGREEAFF.

This clonotype appeared a few times. The chain recombines TRBV5-1 with TRBJ2-2; D is unclear. Trimming removed 6 bases at V and 0 bases at J, with 18 bases between. CDR3 length: 17 amino acids. Germline CDR1 and CDR2: SGHRS and YFSETQ. The chain's CDR3 is CASMLPGPSTNTGELFF. The CDR3 DNA reads as TGCGCCAGCATGTTACCAGGACCATCTACGAACACCGGGGAGCTGTTTTTT.

This clonotype was picked up a small number of times. The CDR3 spells CASSLAGTSEKLFF. DNA of the CDR3: TGCGCCAGCAGCTTGGCCGGGACATCTGAAAAACTGTTTTTT. The rearrangement uses TRBV5-1 and TRBJ1-4; perhaps TRBD1 as D (6 bases). Germline CDR1 SGHRS, CDR2 YFSETQ. The CDR3 spans 14 residues. Between the trimmed V and J ends, which lost 0 bases and 7 bases, there was a span of 10 bases.

This clonotype was observed at least ten times. The chain combines TRBV7-2 with TRBJ2-7; either TRBD1 or TRBD2 may supply D (5 bases each). The CDR3 runs 15 residues. The V end was cut by 1 base, the J end by 4 bases, with 14 bases between. From germline, CDR1 is SGHTA and CDR2 FQGNSA. The DNA of the CDR3 is TGTGCCAGCAGCTTAGGGGGGAGTGAAATTTACGAGCAGTACTTC. As protein: CASSLGGSEIYEQYF.

Only a few counts were recorded for this clonotype. The chain couples TRBV4-2 to TRBJ2-1, with TRBD2 matching 7 bases. V lost 8 bases, J lost 7 bases, and 11 bases stayed unmatched. In germline, CDR1 is LGHNA, CDR2 YNFKEQ. The CDR3 loop spans 14 amino acids. CDR3: CASAWGRAGNEQFF. For the CDR3, the DNA is TGTGCCAGCGCTTGGGGGAGGGCCGGGAATGAGCAGTTCTTC.

This sequence joins TRBV20-1 and TRBJ1-6; a possible D gene is TRBD1 (5 bases). From germline, CDR1 is DFQATT and CDR2 SNEGSKA (reference sequence). Trimming shortened V by 3 bases and J by 6 bases, and 18 bases separated the two germline ends. CDR3 size: 16 residues. This chain's CDR3 is CSARPGGEVFNSPLHF. In DNA, the CDR3 is TGCAGTGCTAGGCCCGGGGGGGAAGTTTTTAATTCACCCCTCCACTTT.

This clonotype was counted at least ten times. The chain links TRBV4-1 to TRBJ2-1; no clear D. V lost 4 bases to trimming and J lost 10 bases, with 17 bases between them. Germline V gene data show CDR1 as MGHRA and CDR2 as YSYEKL. This CDR3 is 14 amino acids long. The CDR3 DNA is TGCGCCAGCAGCCCAATAATAGCCGAGGACGAGCAGTTCTTC. It yields the protein CASSPIIAEDEQFF.

This clonotype came up many times. The chain links TRBV29-1 to TRBJ2-7; 10 nucleotides align to TRBD1. The germline gives CDR1 SQVTM, CDR2 ANQGSEA. V lost 2 bases to trimming and J lost 6 bases; unmatched junction nucleotides: 7. The CDR3 is made up of 14 amino acids. The DNA of the CDR3 is TGCAGCGTTGAACCTGTGACAGGGGGCTCCGAGCAGTACTTC. Protein product: CSVEPVTGGSEQYF.

The chain is built from TRBV4-3 and TRBJ1-2; weak D call: TRBD1 (5 bases). Trimming left V 0 bases short and J 8 bases short, with 10 bases between. The CDR3 loop spans 13 amino acids. Germline lookup yields CDR1 LGHNA and CDR2 YSLEER. CDR3 DNA: TGCGCCAGCAGCCAAGATATGGGGCGAGGCTACACCTTC. Translating gives CASSQDMGRGYTF.

This clonotype was picked up a small number of times. V gene TRBV6-1 combines with J gene TRBJ1-1; D is perhaps TRBD1 (5 bases). V was clipped by 7 bases and J by 3 bases, with 12 bases between them. In germline, CDR1 is MNHNS, CDR2 SASEGT. This CDR3 contains 13 residues. The CDR3 nucleotides are TGTGCCAGCACCAGGGTGGGGGACACTGAAGCTTTCTTT. Its protein is CASTRVGDTEAFF.

The chain recombines TRBV12-3 or TRBV12-4 with TRBJ1-2; D not resolved. Trimming cost V 7 bases and J 8 bases, with 23 bases left between them. The CDR3 loop spans 15 amino acids. The CDR3 nucleotides are TGTGCCAGCACTTTCCGAAAGGCCGGCATGGGGGGCTACACCTTC. Encoded protein: CASTFRKAGMGGYTF.

The chain combines TRBV6-5 with TRBJ1-1, with D tentatively TRBD1 (5 bases). This CDR3 contains 15 residues. Germline V CDR1 and CDR2: MNHEY, SVGAGI. Between the trimmed V and J ends, which lost 0 bases and 1 base, there was a span of 9 bases. The chain's CDR3 is CASSYSPGPNTEAFF. CDR3 in DNA: TGTGCCAGCAGTTACTCGCCAGGGCCGAACACTGAAGCTTTCTTT.

The V and J genes are TRBV4-2 and TRBJ2-7, with 9 bases that match TRBD2. V gave up 8 bases and J gave up 2 bases; unmatched junction bases: 7. Germline CDR1 is LGHNA and CDR2 is YNFKEQ. The CDR3 sequence is 14 residues long. The CDR3 DNA reads as TGTGCCAGCGGGGTGGCGGGGGGGACCTACGAGCAGTACTTC. This translates into CASGVAGGTYEQYF.

This clonotype was observed at least ten times. The rearrangement joins TRBV29-1 to TRBJ1-2; 7 bases fit TRBD1. Germline V gene data show CDR1 as SQVTM and CDR2 as ANQGSEA. The CDR3 spans 13 residues. V shed 3 bases, J shed 5 bases, and the junction held 6 bases outside the gene matches. The CDR3 nucleotides read TGCAGCGTTGAGGTCCACAGGGGATATGGCTACACCTTC. Translated, it gives CSVEVHRGYGYTF.

The table lists this clonotype with a few counts. J is TRBJ1-6 and V is TRBV2, with a tentative D call TRBD1 (6 bases). The germline gives CDR1 SNHLY, CDR2 FYNNEI. V lost 6 bases to trimming and J lost 6 bases, with 12 bases between them. The length of the CDR3 is 14 residues. The CDR3 region is CASRRRTANSPLHF. CDR3 nucleotides: TGTGCCAGCAGGAGGAGGACAGCTAATTCACCCCTCCACTTT.

This chain connects TRBV7-9 to TRBJ2-3; TRBD2 aligns across 8 bases. The CDR3 totals 16 residues. CDR1 is SEHNR, CDR2 FQNEAQ, per germline (reference sequence). V shed 5 bases and J 2 bases; nucleotides not matched to a gene: 9. CDR3 amino acids: CASSTQLAEPTDTQYF. The CDR3 bases are TGTGCCAGCAGCACCCAACTAGCGGAACCCACAGATACGCAGTATTTT.

The chain employs TRBV6-1 and TRBJ2-1; possibly TRBD2 for D (6 bases). Trimming stripped 6 bases from V and 9 bases from J, with 18 bases between. Germline loops: CDR1 MNHNS, CDR2 SASEGT. This CDR3 has 14 amino acids. CDR3 loop: CASSPRTIVSEQFF. The CDR3 nucleotides are TGTGCCAGCAGCCCCCGGACTATCGTCAGTGAGCAGTTCTTC.

The gene calls are TRBV24-1 and TRBJ2-3; D unclear. Trimming cost V 9 bases and J 7 bases, with 22 bases left between them. CDR1 and CDR2 (germline): KGHDR, SFDVKD. CDR3 length equals 15 residues. Here the CDR3 reads CATGTGPGHEYTQYF. The CDR3 region has the DNA TGTGCCACCGGCACCGGGCCAGGCCACGAGTATACGCAGTATTTT.

This clonotype has only a few counts. The chain recombines TRBV6-2 or TRBV6-3 with TRBJ2-7; 7 bases agree with TRBD1. Unmatched junction bases numbered 11, after V lost 4 bases and J lost 2 bases. From germline, CDR1 is MNHEY and CDR2 SVGEGT. The CDR3 sequence is 16 residues long. The CDR3 bases are TGTGCCAGCAGTTTTCCCACAGGGGTTGGCCCCTACGAGCAGTACTTC. This sequence encodes CASSFPTGVGPYEQYF.

In this sample, this clonotype turned up many times. The chain has TRBV25-1 and TRBJ2-7; D may match TRBD1 or TRBD2 (5 bases each). This CDR3 spans 13 amino acids. Germline CDR1 MGHDK, CDR2 SYGVNS. The germline V and J ends were trimmed by 6 bases and 2 bases, with 11 bases remaining between them. The CDR3 nucleotides are TGTGCCAGCAGGGGGGAGTTCCCCTACGAGCAGTACTTC. Encoded protein: CASRGEFPYEQYF.

The J gene is TRBJ2-1, the V gene TRBV5-1, with TRBD2 matching 10 bases. The V gene end was trimmed by 2 bases and the J gene end by 4 bases; junction bases not matched to a gene: 3. The CDR3 consists of 15 residues. Per germline, CDR1 SGHRS and CDR2 YFSETQ. The CDR3 DNA is TGCGCCAGCAGCTTCCTGACTAGCGGGTACAATGAGCAGTTCTTC. Amino acid sequence: CASSFLTSGYNEQFF. Drawing the rest from reference TRBV5-1 and TRBJ2-1, the complete variable domain is KAGVTQTPRYLIKTRGQQVTLSCSPISGHRSVSWYQQTPGQGLQFLFEYFSETQRNKGNFPGRFSGRQFSNSRSEMNVSTLELGDSALYLCASSFLTSGYNEQFFGPGTRLTVL.